The rows below give T cell receptor beta chains drawn from one sample of a study of early T cells in non-severe SARS-CoV-2 infection. TCRdb recomputed calls from the 5' RACE reads with MiXCR, one row per CDR3 protein. The sample lists just under 85,000 distinct CDR3 sequences, about 10% seen once, with approximately 8% in the top ten. The sample was whole blood, taken at baseline. All receptors derive from an adult who was a healthcare worker with PCR-confirmed SARS-CoV-2 infection or an uninfected control (not recorded which). Both conserved end residues are part of each CDR3.

V | CDR3
TRBV20-1 | CSAAREGSGNTIYF
TRBV27 | CASSFGQGISYEQYF
TRBV28 | CASSLRQGIGTQYF
TRBV10-3 | CAISPAGVSYNEQFF
TRBV10-3 | CAISVSGYNQPQHF
TRBV27 | CASRTGGGTDTQYF
TRBV7-8 | CASSHPPQGGVDTQYF
TRBV11-2 | CASSLNRAGANVLTF
TRBV5-1 | CASRTVPNYGYTF
TRBV7-9 | CASSRDSGPYNEQFF
TRBV28 | CASSWDYSYEQYF
TRBV7-9 | CASSPTGADEQYF
TRBV20-1 | CSANQIEAFF
TRBV7-2 | CASSLAYGNSPLHF
TRBV19 | CASSRLAGGADTQYF
TRBV7-9 | CASSPFSGGMDTQYF
TRBV6-1 | CASSERDGGYNEQFF
TRBV5-6 | CASSWTAALLSYNEQFF
TRBV2 | CASSESPWTQYF
TRBV19 | CASSIPRGSGAGELFF
TRBV20-1 | CSASRLGFEQYF
TRBV10-3 | CAISRQGYTYEQYF
TRBV4-1 | CASSQGAGGPYEQYF
TRBV2 | CASTKNPVNSYNEQFF
TRBV6-5 | CASSRSAMSGSPGEQYF
TRBV7-8 | CASSPRTPGGELFF
TRBV7-9 | CASSLEGSGNTIYF
TRBV7-3 | CASSSTGEAGYTF
TRBV12-3/TRBV12-4 | CASSPASQETQYF
TRBV19 | CASSRLGLDTDTQYF
TRBV5-1 | CASSLSVNTGELFF
TRBV5-5 | CASSLAITGTPSSTEAFF
TRBV5-1 | CASSLNVGNTEAFF
TRBV5-1 | CASSPRLAGSRTQETQYF
TRBV30 | CAWTTRDTIYF
TRBV24-1 | CATTPDPIPPDRDNEQFF
TRBV6-1 | CASSEARITGELFF
TRBV5-4 | CASSLEAGRTDTQYF
TRBV7-2 | CASSLGGRGFNEKLFF
TRBV12-3/TRBV12-4 | CASSSVPAGGANVLTF
TRBV20-1 | CSARVQVLSEKLFF
TRBV19 | CASSPRTVSSGANVLTF
TRBV7-9 | CASSLVRSERPLVNTEAFF
TRBV20-1 | CSATSVGGETQYF
TRBV5-4 | CASSLGHNSPLHF
TRBV12-3/TRBV12-4 | CASSPPGEMYNEQFF
TRBV12-3/TRBV12-4 | CASKALNSGANVLTF